These 5 T cell receptor beta chains were all obtained from the same sample, sequenced in a study of blood T cell repertoires in COVID-19. Measured with immunoSEQ multiplex PCR; TCRdb has only the in-frame clones, and not every one. Among about 220,000 clones listed, about 80% were seen once. Sequences were obtained from peripheral blood. The receptors shown here come from a woman younger than 45 who had recovered from COVID-19.

The rearrangement uses TRBV30 and TRBJ1-5; possible D gene TRBD1, 5 bases. The germline V gene encodes CDR1 GTSNPN and CDR2 SVGIG (reference sequence). The CDR3 contains 16 residues. The V and J ends lost 0 bases and 2 bases respectively, with 14 bases between them. CDR3 DNA sequence: TGTGCCTGGAGTGTGTGGGGGGACCCCCGCAATCAGCCCCAGCATTTT. Encoded protein: CAWSVWGDPRNQPQHF.

The rearrangement uses TRBV14 and TRBJ2-4; TRBD2 matches 8 bases. Germline CDR1 SGHDN, CDR2 FVKESK. V lost 3 bases and J lost 7; bases outside the gene matches: 11. The CDR3 loop spans 16 amino acids. In DNA, the CDR3 is TGTGCCAGCAGCCATAGAGCGGGAGTAGGGGAGAACATTCAGTACTTC. Protein sequence: CASSHRAGVGENIQYF.

The chain carries TRBV28 and TRBJ1-1; 10 bases line up with TRBD1. V lost 6 bases and J lost 6; bases outside the gene matches: 7. The CDR3 covers 14 residues. In germline, CDR1 is MDHEN, CDR2 SYDVKM. The CDR3 nucleotides are TGTGCCAGCAGGTTGACAGGGGGCGCGGCTGAAGCTTTCTTT. It encodes CASRLTGGAAEAFF.

V usage is TRBV21-1 and J usage is TRBJ2-5; the table gives TRBD2 as D, unverified against the DNA. TRBV21-1 represents a pseudogene. The CDR3 length is 14 residues. The CDR3 DNA reads TGTGCCAGCAGCAAAGTCTGTTCCCGAGCCAGACTCGACTTC. Protein product: CASSKVCSRARLDF.

The rearrangement joins TRBV24-1 to TRBJ2-3; the D gene is possibly TRBD1 (6 bases). The CDR3 totals 15 residues. In germline, CDR1 is KGHDR, CDR2 SFDVKD. Deletions cut 7 bases from V and 3 bases from J, with 16 bases between. DNA for the CDR3: TGTGCCACCAGAATCGGGACACTCAGGACAGATACGCAGTATTTT. Amino acid sequence: CATRIGTLRTDTQYF.